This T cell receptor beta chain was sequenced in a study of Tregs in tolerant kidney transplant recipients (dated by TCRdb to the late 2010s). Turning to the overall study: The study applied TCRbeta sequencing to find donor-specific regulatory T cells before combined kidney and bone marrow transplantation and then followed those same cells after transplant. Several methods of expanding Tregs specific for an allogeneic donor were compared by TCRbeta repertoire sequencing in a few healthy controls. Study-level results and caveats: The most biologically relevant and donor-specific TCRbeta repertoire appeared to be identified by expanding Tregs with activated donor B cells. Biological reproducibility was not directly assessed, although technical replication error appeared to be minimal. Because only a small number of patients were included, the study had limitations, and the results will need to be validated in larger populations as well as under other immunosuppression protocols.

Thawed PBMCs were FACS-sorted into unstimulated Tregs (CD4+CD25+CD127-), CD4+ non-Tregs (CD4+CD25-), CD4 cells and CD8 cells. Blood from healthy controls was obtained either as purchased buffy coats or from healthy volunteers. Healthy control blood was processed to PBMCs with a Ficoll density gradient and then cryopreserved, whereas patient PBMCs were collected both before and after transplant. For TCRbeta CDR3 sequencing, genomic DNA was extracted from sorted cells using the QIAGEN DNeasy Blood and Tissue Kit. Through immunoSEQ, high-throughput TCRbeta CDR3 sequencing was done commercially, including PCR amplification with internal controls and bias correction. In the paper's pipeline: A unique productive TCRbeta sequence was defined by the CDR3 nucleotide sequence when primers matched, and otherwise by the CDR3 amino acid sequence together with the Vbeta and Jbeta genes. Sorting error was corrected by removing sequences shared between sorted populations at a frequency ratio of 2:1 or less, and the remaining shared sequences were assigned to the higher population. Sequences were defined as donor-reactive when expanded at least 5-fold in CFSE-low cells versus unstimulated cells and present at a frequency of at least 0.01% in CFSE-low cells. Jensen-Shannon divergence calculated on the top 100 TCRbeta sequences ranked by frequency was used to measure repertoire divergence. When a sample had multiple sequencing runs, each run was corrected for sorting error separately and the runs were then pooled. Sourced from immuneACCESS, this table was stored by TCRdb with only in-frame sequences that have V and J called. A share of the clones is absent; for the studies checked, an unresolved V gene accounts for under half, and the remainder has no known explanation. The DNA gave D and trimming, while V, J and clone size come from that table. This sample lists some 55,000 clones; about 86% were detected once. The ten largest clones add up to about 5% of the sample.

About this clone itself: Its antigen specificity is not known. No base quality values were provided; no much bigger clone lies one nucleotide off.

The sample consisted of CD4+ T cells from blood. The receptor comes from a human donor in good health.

The CDR3 has the sequence CASILQVEAFF. The sequenced DNA is TGTGCCAGCATTCTACAGGTTGAAGCTTTCTTT. In this chain, TRBV6-5 is recombined with TRBJ1-1; the best D guess is TRBD1, with 5 bases matching. The CDR3 holds 11 amino acids from the cysteine to the phenylalanine. Only the CDR3 part of the read is kept: 33 bases, read in frame from the first base. V is clipped by 7 bases and J by 7 bases, and the sequence between their germline boundaries is 10 bases long. The CDR1 and CDR2 encoded by the germline V gene are MNHEY and SVGAGI.